Sequencing of this T cell receptor beta chain was carried out in a study of PD-1 blockade in classical Hodgkin lymphoma. The CDR3 loop spans 15 amino acids. Germline CDR1 is SGHKS and CDR2 is YYEKEE (reference sequence). With 0 bases removed from V and 6 bases from J, the gap between germline ends came to 13 bases. This clone came up once. TCRdb keeps only in-frame clones here, not all; method: immunoSEQ multiplex PCR. In the table there are under 25,000 clones, 80% of which are singletons. Every single patient, without exception, relapsed after autologous stem cell transplantation, and brentuximab vedotin exposure varied.

The origin of this receptor is a human donor with classical Hodgkin lymphoma. The specimen comprised peripheral blood mononuclear cells (PBMCs), sampled before the second cycle of nivolumab. The genes are TRBV5-5 and TRBJ1-5; possibly TRBD1 for D (6 bases). The CDR3 DNA is TGTGCCAGCAGCTTGGCCACAGGGACCTTTCAGCCCCAGCATTTT. Protein product: CASSLATGTFQPQHF.